The present TCR beta chain was sequenced within a study of CD8+ T cells in alopecia areata. Broader study findings: Only one nonresponder was present, which leaves the link between baseline CD8+ expansion and response uncertain. Normal skin's resident alphabeta T cells are sequenced alongside lesional scalp T cells.

Germline V gives CDR1 SGHRS, CDR2 YFSETQ. V shed 4 bases and J 7 bases; nucleotides not matched to a gene: 9. CDR3 length: 15 amino acids. Treatment specified: oral pan-JAK inhibitor, 5-10 mg twice daily. On this clone itself: Its antigen is still unknown.

After isolation, RNA underwent reverse transcription to generate cDNA as the sequencing template. Clones were sequenced by immunoSEQ multiplex PCR, and TCRdb holds only the in-frame ones, with some missing. The sample contains under 350,000 clones, more than 45% of which appear only once. The TCR was taken from a human donor with alopecia areata. This material consisted of CD4+ T cells sorted from blood, taken at week 24, from a patient treated with tofacitinib. This chain joins TRBV5-1 and TRBJ2-1; 9 nucleotides match TRBD1. The CDR3 DNA reads as TGCGCCAGCAGCGGAGAACAGGGGGCGTGGAATGAGCAGTTCTTC. Translating gives CASSGEQGAWNEQFF.